This T cell receptor (beta chain) was documented in a study of beta chain features in type 1 diabetes (dated by TCRdb to 2016 to 2019). Study-wide context: No differences in mean age, gender distribution, total cell number or subset yield were found between patients and healthy donors. Across all samples, about 110 million sorted cells were examined, and cell number per subset correlated strongly with RNA yield. In the study, TCRB repertoires of sorted circulating CD4+ T cell subsets from recently diagnosed type 1 diabetes patients were compared with those of matched healthy donors. Naive and central memory subsets were obtained from all 30 or so donors, but regulatory and stem cell-like memory subsets were isolated from only 8 patients and roughly 8 healthy donors. General study outcomes and caveats: Shorter templates might be favored by PCR, yet because patient and control samples were amplified and corrected together, any such skew would affect both groups equally. At VDJ recombination sites, patients with type 1 diabetes made fewer insertions and deleted more nucleotides, a pattern implying thymic rearrangement abnormalities. Because cDNA was sequenced instead of genomic DNA, activated cells with high expression could be over-represented, although the groups did not differ in activation or CD3 levels. Because the HLA sub-analyses included only small numbers of individuals, any influence of HLA type on TCRB rearrangement was left unresolved. Naive, central memory and regulatory TCRB repertoires appeared to be more alike among patients than among healthy donors. In all four CD4+ subsets, TCRB CDR3 length was moderately but significantly shorter in type 1 diabetes patients.

The table lists this clone with a few counts. Its antigen target is currently unknown. No base-level quality is on record; no much larger clone is a single base apart. The entire amount of isolated RNA was reverse transcribed using the High Capacity cDNA Reverse Transcription Kit, so the sequenced TCRB transcripts were expressed ones. Naive, central memory and regulatory T cell samples underwent deep immunoSEQ sequencing, averaging roughly 3.4 million total reads per sample. Sorted cells were lysed in RLT buffer and RNA was extracted with DNase-treated RNeasy Micro or Mini kits, depending on cell number. To prevent cross-contamination, every cell subset was processed on its own, while patient and healthy donor samples were processed together. TCRB sequences were amplified from cDNA with the immunoSEQ multiplex PCR, producing 87-bp fragments spanning the CDR3 region. Sequencing of the amplicons was performed on the Illumina HiSeq platform. For the original study's pipeline: PCR bias was corrected computationally using synthetic template baselines, and reads within Hamming distance 2 were collapsed, with unmergeable singletons discarded. Reads were aligned against IMGT to assign V, D and J genes, CDR3 length and insertions or deletions at six rearrangement sites. Within each subset, clonotype counts were normalized to sorted cell number, and only after that were true diversity and Gini coefficients computed with the tcR R package. The overlap coefficient, calculated on TCRB nucleotide sequences, was used to measure repertoire sharing. Out-of-frame TCRB sequences from naive cells were analyzed to stand in for the pre-selection repertoire. TCRdb stores this immuneACCESS table with in-frame sequences only. Part of the clones is absent; in the studies checked, under half of the shortfall reflects unresolved V genes, and no reason is known for the rest. The V and J calls and the clone size are those of that table, but D and trimming were determined from the DNA. The sample table shows roughly 260,000 clones, and over 20% are seen once. Less than 0.035% of the sample comes from the top ten.

Reading the germline V gene gives CDR1 SGDLS and CDR2 YYNGEE. Including the terminal cysteine and phenylalanine, the CDR3 comprises 13 residues. Only CDR3 DNA is held: 39 bases, read in frame from base 1. The germline ends are 13 bases apart after V is trimmed by 4 bases and J by 5 bases. From each donor, a single peripheral blood sample of 90 to 150 mL on average was drawn into heparinised tubes. Using a panel that included CD45RO, CCR7, CD25, CD127, CD95 and CD27, naive, central memory, regulatory and stem cell-like memory CD4+ T cells were sorted on a BD FACSAria II. A purity above 95% was achieved for all sorted populations. PBMCs were isolated immediately by Lymphoprep density gradient centrifugation and stained directly without culture. Samples were stained and sorted in pairs, with one healthy donor and one patient per experiment, so that batch effects were minimized.

The rearranged segments are TRBV9 and TRBJ2-7; no D gene is confidently identified. Material for sequencing was naive CD4+ T cells from blood. The sample's cell subset or site label is to be understood as: true naive CD4+ T cells. This clonotype was sampled from a woman between 40 and 55 years old with type 1 diabetes. The sequence in DNA is TGTGCCAGCAGCCCGGCCGGCAGGAACGAGCAGTACTTC. Its coded protein is CASSPAGRNEQYF.